This passage covers 26 T cell receptor beta chains from one sample sequenced in a study of blood T cell repertoires in COVID-19. TCRdb's table, derived via immunoSEQ multiplex PCR, lists solely in-frame clones and lacks some. The top ten hold more than 3.5% of the sample, which has hundreds of thousands of clones, around nine tenths seen once. The sequenced material came from PBMCs or T cells enriched from blood (not recorded which). The source is a woman under 40 who had recovered from COVID-19.

V gene TRBV7-3 combines with J gene TRBJ2-1; 8 nucleotides align to TRBD1. The CDR3 consists of 15 residues. V lost 5 bases and J lost 6; bases outside the gene matches: 9. Germline V gene data show CDR1 as SGHTA and CDR2 as FQGTGA. The CDR3 region has the DNA TGTGCCAGCAGCGCAGGACAGGGAGCAGGCAATGAGCAGTTCTTC. Amino acid sequence: CASSAGQGAGNEQFF.

The chain is built from TRBV28 and TRBJ2-5; 10 bases line up with TRBD1. V lost 3 bases to trimming and J lost 5 bases; unmatched junction nucleotides: 9. CDR1 is MDHEN and CDR2 is SYDVKM in the germline V gene. The CDR3 length is 16 residues. The CDR3 nucleotides read TGTGCCAGCAGTTTCGGACAGGGGGATCTTAGGGAGACCCAGTACTTC. This gives the protein CASSFGQGDLRETQYF. The full variable domain, in which reference TRBV28 and TRBJ2-5 provide the parts outside the CDR3, is DVKVTQSSRYLVKRTGEKVFLECVQDMDHENMFWYRQDPGLGLRLIYFSYDVKMKEKGDIPEGYSVSREKKERFSLILESASTNQTSMYLCASSFGQGDLRETQYFGPGTRLLVL.

As for this clone: One end of the junction is discordant with germline, which a read error may explain. The chain employs TRBV20-1 and TRBJ1-4; D gene unclear. The CDR3 contains 12 residues. Germline lookup yields CDR1 DFQATT and CDR2 SNEGSKA (reference sequence). Written as DNA, the CDR3 is TGCAGTGCTAGTCGAGACGACCTCAACGGGATTTTT. Its translation is CSASRDDLNGIF.

The CDR3 here is CASTNLAGIYNEQFF. The CDR3 bases are TGTGCCAGTACCAATCTAGCGGGGATCTACAATGAGCAGTTCTTC. This sequence joins TRBV19 and TRBJ2-1; 9 positions agree with TRBD2. The CDR3 totals 15 residues. Germline CDR1 LNHDA, CDR2 SQIVND (reference sequence). V lost 7 bases and J lost 3; bases outside the gene matches: 7.

The chain has TRBV12-5 and TRBJ2-3; tentative D call: TRBD2 (6 bases). Germline V gives CDR1 LGHNT, CDR2 FRNRAP. The CDR3 runs 16 residues. V lost 4 bases and J 0 bases, leaving 14 bases between the germline ends. CDR3 residues: CASGSGTATSTDTQYF. CDR3 DNA: TGTGCTAGTGGTTCCGGGACTGCGACTAGCACAGATACGCAGTATTTT. Together with reference TRBV12-5 and TRBJ2-3, the CDR3 gives the full variable domain: DARVTQTPRHKVTEMGQEVTMRCQPILGHNTVFWYRQTMMQGLELLAYFRNRAPLDDSGMPKDRFSAEMPDATLATLKIQPSEPRDSAVYFCASGSGTATSTDTQYFGPGTRLTVL.

The V gene is TRBV28, the J gene TRBJ2-7; TRBD2 matches 8 bases. The CDR3 is 15 amino acids. Unmatched junction bases numbered 9, after V lost 2 bases and J lost 6 bases. Germline lookup yields CDR1 MDHEN and CDR2 SYDVKM. CDR3 in DNA: TGTGCCAGCAGTTTAGCCATAGGGGCGGGAGGCGAGCAGTACTTC. Translating it yields CASSLAIGAGGEQYF.

This clone is a singleton in its sample. V usage is TRBV5-6 and J usage is TRBJ2-5; D is unclear. Trimming took 3 bases from V and 3 from J, leaving 15 bases between them. CDR1 SGHDT and CDR2 YYEEEE come from the germline V gene. This CDR3 comprises 15 residues. For the CDR3, the DNA is TGTGCCAGCAGCTCCCTCCTACCCAACGAAGAGACCCAGTACTTC. Protein sequence: CASSSLLPNEETQYF.

CDR3 in amino acids: CASSPSAGGAEVQPQHF. CDR3 in DNA: TGTGCCAGCAGTCCATCTGCAGGGGGCGCCGAGGTTCAGCCCCAGCATTTT. The V call is TRBV28, the J call TRBJ1-5; 8 nucleotides agree with TRBD1. CDR3 length: 17 amino acids. Germline CDR1 MDHEN, CDR2 SYDVKM. The V segment lost 5 bases and the J segment 6 bases; nucleotides outside the gene matches: 15.

The J gene is TRBJ1-2, the V gene TRBV5-1, with TRBD1 matching 10 bases. After removal of 0 bases from V and 8 bases from J, the junction contained 7 bases not matched to a gene. This CDR3 comprises 15 residues. CDR1 is SGHRS, CDR2 YFSETQ, per germline. CDR3 amino acids: CASSLVTGGARGYTF. DNA for the CDR3: TGCGCCAGCAGCTTGGTGACAGGGGGCGCCCGGGGCTACACCTTC.

The chain employs TRBV15 and TRBJ1-2; D is perhaps TRBD1 (6 bases). This CDR3 is 14 amino acids long. V lost 11 bases to trimming and J lost 6 bases, with 22 bases between them. Germline V gene sequence: CDR1 LNHNV, CDR2 YYDKDF (reference sequence). The CDR3 loop reads CASGRGGPMDGYTF. In DNA, the CDR3 is TGTGCCTCGGGGAGGGGGGGTCCCATGGATGGCTACACCTTC.

The sample holds one count of this clone. The V and J genes are TRBV29-1 and TRBJ2-3; TRBD1 matches at 7 bases. The CDR3 length is 15 residues. In germline, CDR1 is SQVTM, CDR2 ANQGSEA. V lost 8 bases to trimming and J lost 2 bases; unmatched junction nucleotides: 13. The CDR3: CSSIRRGRLTDTQYF. The DNA for the CDR3 is TGCAGCTCCATTCGAAGGGGGCGACTCACAGATACGCAGTATTTT.

This clone has only one observation. CDR3: CASSNRGLYSPLHF. The CDR3 coding sequence is TGTGCCAGCAGTAACAGGGGGCTGTATTCACCCCTCCACTTT. This chain joins TRBV6-5 and TRBJ1-6; 9 nucleotides align to TRBD1. The V segment lost 5 bases and the J segment 8 bases; nucleotides outside the gene matches: 4. The CDR3 totals 14 residues. From germline, CDR1 is MNHEY and CDR2 SVGAGI.

The chain carries TRBV5-1 and TRBJ2-2, with 10 bases that match TRBD2. This CDR3 is built from 16 residues. Germline values: CDR1 SGHRS, CDR2 YFSETQ. Losses at the gene ends were 2 bases for V and 3 bases for J; bases not matched to a gene: 4. In nucleotides, the CDR3 is TGCGCCAGCAGCTTAACTAGCGGGATTCACACCGGGGAGCTGTTTTTT. Translation: CASSLTSGIHTGELFF.

The chain has TRBV19 and TRBJ2-7; D might be TRBD2 (6 bases). The CDR3 length is 14 residues. Trimming shortened V by 6 bases and J by 4 bases, and 16 bases separated the two germline ends. From germline, CDR1 is LNHDA and CDR2 SQIVND (reference sequence). Written as DNA, the CDR3 is TGTGCCAGTAGCCTGGGGGGAGACCTTTACGAGCAGTACTTC. Its translation is CASSLGGDLYEQYF.

V and J are TRBV6-5 and TRBJ1-1; TRBD1 might be the D (5 bases). The germline V and J ends were trimmed by 4 bases and 6 bases, with 18 bases remaining between them. The CDR3 covers 15 residues. The V gene's germline CDR1 is MNHEY and CDR2 SVGAGI. The CDR3: CASSSVNWGVAEAFF. The CDR3 region has the DNA TGTGCCAGCAGTTCTGTAAACTGGGGGGTAGCTGAAGCTTTCTTT.

The chain recombines TRBV4-1 with TRBJ2-2; 12 positions match TRBD2. Looked up from germline, CDR1 is MGHRA and CDR2 is YSYEKL. The CDR3 has 15 amino acids. The trim removed 5 bases at V and 7 bases at J, leaving 5 bases unmatched. CDR3 DNA sequence: TGCGCCAGCAGCTTGGGACTAGCGGGTTACGGGGAGCTGTTTTTT. Its protein is CASSLGLAGYGELFF.

This clone was observed a single time. V and J are TRBV15 and TRBJ2-1, with 7 nucleotides matching TRBD2. After removal of 5 bases from V and 7 bases from J, the junction contained 17 bases not matched to a gene. In germline, CDR1 is LNHNV, CDR2 YYDKDF (reference sequence). The CDR3 spans 17 residues. This CDR3 reads CATSAPGKVAGVNEQFF. As DNA, the CDR3 is TGTGCCACCAGCGCCCCAGGGAAGGTCGCGGGAGTGAATGAGCAGTTCTTC.

The chain uses TRBV7-6 and TRBJ2-6; tentatively, D is TRBD1 (5 bases). CDR3 length: 16 residues. From germline, CDR1 is SGHVS and CDR2 FNYEAQ. The V end was cut by 5 bases, the J end by 5 bases, with 16 bases between. CDR3 residues: CASSAYQGSRANVLTF. The CDR3 bases are TGTGCCAGCAGCGCATATCAGGGCTCGCGGGCCAACGTCCTGACTTTC.

About this clone: The junction departs from germline at one end; a sequencing error may be responsible. V is TRBV9 and J is TRBJ2-4; 9 bases line up with TRBD2. The germline V gene encodes CDR1 SGDLS and CDR2 YYNGEE. The CDR3 is made up of 15 amino acids. CDR3 region: CASSVGGRATNIQYF. The CDR3 region has the DNA TGTGCCAGCAGCGTAGGCGGGAGGGCCACAAACATTCAGTACTTC.

The V and J genes are TRBV27 and TRBJ2-7; TRBD2 aligns across 8 bases. V was clipped by 2 bases and J by 0 bases; unmatched bases: 9. Looked up from germline, CDR1 is MNHEY and CDR2 is SMNVEV (reference sequence). The CDR3 has 17 residues. The CDR3 region has the DNA TGTGCCAGCAGTTTAAGAGCGGGAGAGGTCGGCTCCTACGAGCAGTACTTC. Protein sequence: CASSLRAGEVGSYEQYF.

In its sample, this clone was seen a few times. The chain carries TRBV28 and TRBJ1-2; D might be TRBD1 (5 bases). CDR1 MDHEN and CDR2 SYDVKM come from the germline V gene. The CDR3 is 16 residues long. The V end was cut by 0 bases, the J end by 2 bases, with 13 bases between. The CDR3 coding sequence is TGTGCCAGCAGTTTATGGGCGGGGGTCGAGAACTATGGCTACACCTTC. The encoded protein is CASSLWAGVENYGYTF.

The chain is built from TRBV9 and TRBJ2-7, with TRBD2 identical over 9 bases. The CDR3 spans 16 residues. Germline assignment: CDR1 SGDLS and CDR2 YYNGEE. After removal of 0 bases from V and 4 bases from J, the junction contained 8 bases not matched to a gene. Here the CDR3 reads CASSVGSGTSMYEQYF. In nucleotides, the CDR3 is TGTGCCAGCAGCGTAGGGTCAGGGACTAGCATGTACGAGCAGTACTTC.

The chain couples TRBV18 to TRBJ1-4; TRBD1 aligns across 9 bases. The CDR3 has 15 residues. V shed 2 bases, J shed 5 bases, and the junction held 3 bases outside the gene matches. From germline, CDR1 is KGHSH and CDR2 LQKENI. This CDR3 is CASSPNRGPNEKLFF. The DNA for the CDR3 is TGTGCCAGCTCACCAAACAGGGGGCCGAATGAAAAACTGTTTTTT.

This chain connects TRBV10-3 to TRBJ1-6; D possibly corresponds to TRBD1 (6 bases). CDR1 is ENHRY, CDR2 SYGVKD, per germline. Deletions cut 4 bases from V and 5 bases from J, with 9 bases between. The CDR3 has 14 residues. This CDR3 is CAISVAGDNSPLHF. The CDR3, as DNA: TGTGCCATCAGTGTTGCAGGGGATAATTCACCCCTCCACTTT.

This chain connects TRBV19 to TRBJ1-1; 7 bases fit TRBD1. Germline loops: CDR1 LNHDA, CDR2 SQIVND (reference sequence). The J segment lost 5 bases and the V segment lost 10 bases, leaving 7 bases of the junction unmatched. This CDR3 region has 12 residues. This CDR3 reads CATQGKRTEAFF. Written as DNA, the CDR3 is TGTGCCACACAGGGGAAGAGGACTGAAGCTTTCTTT.

The V gene is TRBV6-5, the J gene TRBJ2-2; 10 bases fit TRBD1. Germline CDR1 and CDR2: MNHEY and SVGAGI. The CDR3 runs to 15 residues. V was clipped by 8 bases and J by 6 bases; unmatched bases: 9. CDR3 nucleotides: TGTGCCAGCGATAGGACAGGGGGTTCTTCCGGGGAGCTGTTTTTT. Amino acid sequence: CASDRTGGSSGELFF.